The sequence of this T cell receptor (beta chain) was determined in a study of blood T cell repertoires in COVID-19. Study-level information: Acute and convalescent COVID-19 specimens originated in the United States, Italy and Spain. T cells, B-cell-depleted T cells, or PBMCs supplied cDNA or gDNA.

Germline trimming cut 5 bases from V and 9 bases from J; bases unmatched to any gene: 9. CDR3 length equals 14 residues. Germline V gives CDR1 LNHDA, CDR2 SQIVND (reference sequence). Authors' data handling: It was from reference gene primer amplification that nucleated cell counts were estimated. Produced via immunoSEQ multiplex PCR; TCRdb's table is partial and in-frame only. The DNA gave D and trimming, while V, J and clone size come from that table. Of tens of thousands of clones in the sample, 88% were seen once. The source material was peripheral blood. The chain uses TRBV19 and TRBJ2-7; TRBD2 agrees at 11 bases. This receptor was identified in a woman older than 75 with active COVID-19. The CDR3 DNA reads as TGTGCCAGTAGTCCACTAGCGGGGGAGCGGGCGCAGTACTTC. It translates to CASSPLAGERAQYF.